These 10 T cell receptor beta chains originate from one sample sequenced in a study of T cells after yellow fever vaccination. MiXCR, run by TCRdb on the 5' RACE reads, gives a single entry per CDR3 protein. The sample gives 120,000 or so distinct CDR3 sequences, 8% to 10% of which show up once; around 40% is in the top ten. Sequences were derived from CD8+ T cells sorted from PBMCs, sampled on the day of the yellow fever booster vaccination. The receptors stem from a man between 18 and 35 years old who received the YFV17D yellow fever vaccine.

This clonotype was seen a few times. The gene calls are TRBV12-3 or TRBV12-4 and TRBJ1-1, with D maybe TRBD1 (6 bases). V was shortened by 4 bases and J by 1 base, with 13 bases between the two germline ends. The CDR3 consists of 15 residues. CDR3 nucleotides: TGTGCCAGCAGTTCCCTCTTGGACAGGAACACTGAAGCTTTCTTT. Encoded protein: CASSSLLDRNTEAFF.

The chain uses TRBV7-8 and TRBJ1-1, with no clear D. Trimming took 5 bases from V and 7 from J, leaving 26 bases between them. The CDR3 is 17 amino acids. Per the germline V gene, CDR1 is SGHVS and CDR2 is FQNEAQ. The CDR3 nucleotides read TGTGCCAGCAGCGATTCCACCCTCCCGGAATTAAGTGTTGAAGCTTTCTTT. Translating gives CASSDSTLPELSVEAFF.

This chain connects TRBV5-4 to TRBJ2-1, with D possibly TRBD2 on 7 matching bases. CDR3 length: 16 amino acids. V shed 4 bases and J shed 7 bases, with 21 bases lying between them. CDR1 is SGHNT and CDR2 is YYREEE in the germline V gene (reference sequence). CDR3 in amino acids: CASSPAFGGRENEQFF. CDR3 bases: TGTGCCAGCAGCCCTGCTTTCGGGGGGCGGGAGAATGAGCAGTTCTTC.

The rearrangement joins TRBV7-8 to TRBJ2-1; 9 bases fit TRBD2. V gave up 6 bases and J gave up 5 bases; unmatched junction bases: 8. The germline V gene has CDR1 SGHVS and CDR2 FQNEAQ. The CDR3 extends over 15 amino acids. The CDR3: CASSSGSGGHNEQFF. DNA for the CDR3: TGTGCCAGCAGTTCGGGTAGCGGGGGACACAATGAGCAGTTCTTC.

The chain has TRBV20-1 and TRBJ2-7; no clear D gene. The CDR3 spans 11 residues. V lost 2 bases and J 5 bases, leaving 7 bases between the germline ends. Germline CDR1 and CDR2: DFQATT and SNEGSKA (reference sequence). Here the CDR3 reads CSARWVDEQYV. In nucleotides, the CDR3 is TGCAGTGCTAGATGGGTGGACGAGCAGTACGTC.

This clonotype was picked up many times. The genes are TRBV5-1 and TRBJ2-1; 13 bases match TRBD2. Germline CDR1 is SGHRS and CDR2 is YFSETQ. This CDR3 contains 16 residues. With V trimmed by 4 bases and J by 7 bases, 8 bases remained unmatched. The CDR3 spells CASSAPGLAGRNEQFF. CDR3 nucleotide sequence: TGCGCCAGCAGCGCCCCGGGACTAGCGGGACGTAATGAGCAGTTCTTC.

CDR3 loop: CSARDHEQFF. In nucleotides, the CDR3 is TGCAGTGCTAGAGATCATGAGCAGTTCTTC. The genes are TRBV20-1 and TRBJ2-1; D is uncertain. This CDR3 has 10 residues. The germline gives CDR1 DFQATT, CDR2 SNEGSKA (reference sequence). V gave up 0 bases and J gave up 8 bases, with 2 bases separating them.

Many counts were recorded for this clonotype. This chain uses TRBV7-2 with TRBJ2-7; no clear D. Trimming took 8 bases from V and 4 from J, leaving 9 bases between them. Germline CDR1 is SGHTA and CDR2 is FQGNSA. CDR3 size: 11 residues. CDR3 sequence: CASSWAYEQYF. CDR3 sequence (DNA): TGTGCCAGCTCATGGGCTTACGAGCAGTACTTC. Combining the CDR3 with reference TRBV7-2 and TRBJ2-7 gives the whole variable domain GAGVSQSPSNKVTEKGKDVELRCDPISGHTALYWYRQSLGQGLEFLIYFQGNSAPDKSGLPSDRFSAERTGGSVSTLTIQRTQQEDSAVYLCASSWAYEQYFGPGTRLTVT.

A few counts support this clonotype. This chain uses TRBV4-1 with TRBJ2-6; 9 positions match TRBD2. CDR1 and CDR2 (germline): MGHRA, YSYEKL. V shed 3 bases, J shed 0 bases, and the junction held 9 bases outside the gene matches. CDR3 length: 19 residues. CDR3 in amino acids: CASSHLLAGADSGANVLTF. The CDR3, as DNA: TGCGCCAGCAGCCACCTTTTAGCGGGGGCAGACTCTGGGGCCAACGTCCTGACTTTC.

The chain links TRBV2 to TRBJ1-3; D uncertain. Germline CDR1 is SNHLY and CDR2 is FYNNEI. Trimming cost V 7 bases and J 2 bases, with 9 bases left between them. The CDR3 contains 13 residues. The CDR3 sequence: CASIRRAGNTIYF. The CDR3 DNA reads as TGTGCCAGCATAAGGAGGGCTGGAAACACCATATATTTT.